The 23 T cell receptor beta chains below were found in one sample sequenced in a study of technical replicates of blood from several donors. Here immunoSEQ multiplex PCR was the method, and the copy in TCRdb shows in-frame clones only, minus some. Seen here are around 79,000 clones, more than 90% observed once, and the top ten hold about 0.4%. The sequencing input was T cells isolated from PBMCs. The receptors were gathered from a human donor in good health. Some clones in this sample may be carry-over from other donors' samples.

V and J are TRBV7-9 and TRBJ2-7, with 8 bases lining up with TRBD1. This CDR3 has 15 residues. Trimming cost V 0 bases and J 3 bases; bases outside gene matches: 4. Germline-derived CDR1 and CDR2 are SEHNR and FQNEAQ (reference sequence). In nucleotides, the CDR3 is TGTGCCAGCAGCTTAGCGTCCAGGGGGCTCTACGAGCAGTACTTC. It encodes CASSLASRGLYEQYF.

This clone has just a few counts. The chain uses TRBV25-1 and TRBJ2-3; tentative D call: TRBD2 (5 bases). The germline gives CDR1 MGHDK, CDR2 SYGVNS. The length of the CDR3 is 14 residues. V was clipped by 5 bases and J by 8 bases, with 17 bases between them. The CDR3 region is CASSPPRGMGTQYF. CDR3 DNA: TGTGCCAGCAGTCCTCCGAGAGGGATGGGTACGCAGTATTTT.

The rearrangement joins TRBV9 to TRBJ2-3; D is perhaps TRBD1 (5 bases). Trimming pared 1 base from V and 0 bases from J, leaving 9 bases between. Germline-derived CDR1 and CDR2 are SGDLS and YYNGEE. This CDR3 spans 15 amino acids. The CDR3 loop reads CASSVRPGSTDTQYF. CDR3 DNA sequence: TGTGCCAGCAGCGTACGCCCAGGGAGCACAGATACGCAGTATTTT.

V gene TRBV5-1 combines with J gene TRBJ2-1; D perhaps matches TRBD2 (5 bases). The length of the CDR3 is 14 residues. Trimming shortened V by 2 bases and J by 2 bases, and 8 bases separated the two germline ends. CDR1 is SGHRS and CDR2 is YFSETQ in the germline V gene. DNA of the CDR3: TGCGCCAGCAGCTTTACGGGAACCTACAATGAGCAGTTCTTC. Protein: CASSFTGTYNEQFF. Looking up the rest from reference TRBV5-1 and TRBJ2-1 gives the full variable domain: KAGVTQTPRYLIKTRGQQVTLSCSPISGHRSVSWYQQTPGQGLQFLFEYFSETQRNKGNFPGRFSGRQFSNSRSEMNVSTLELGDSALYLCASSFTGTYNEQFFGPGTRLTVL.

This clone has just one count. This chain links TRBV11-2 with TRBJ1-5, with D maybe TRBD1 (5 bases). V lost 2 bases and J 5 bases, leaving 13 bases between the germline ends. The CDR3 covers 15 residues. Germline V gene sequence: CDR1 SGHAT, CDR2 FQNNGV. CDR3 bases: TGTGCCAGCAGCTTACTAGGGGATTTCTATCAGCCCCAGCATTTT. It specifies CASSLLGDFYQPQHF.

The chain employs TRBV19 and TRBJ1-1; weak D call: TRBD1 (6 bases). Deletions cut 6 bases from V and 7 bases from J, with 18 bases between. This CDR3 is 14 amino acids long. Germline assignment: CDR1 LNHDA and CDR2 SQIVND (reference sequence). In DNA, the CDR3 is TGTGCCAGTAGCATTTTTCCAGGGGTTCTTGAAGCTTTCTTT. Protein sequence: CASSIFPGVLEAFF.

This sequence joins TRBV18 and TRBJ2-7; 9 nucleotides match TRBD1. CDR3 size: 14 residues. Germline CDR1 KGHSH, CDR2 LQKENI. Unmatched junction bases numbered 8, after V lost 5 bases and J lost 6 bases. The CDR3 coding sequence is TGTGCCAGCTCAAAAACCGGGACAGGGACCGAGCAGTACTTC. It is translated as CASSKTGTGTEQYF.

This chain links TRBV5-4 with TRBJ1-2, with TRBD1 matching over 9 bases. V trimming: 0 bases; J trimming: 2 bases; junction bases outside the gene matches: 5. Per germline, CDR1 SGHNT and CDR2 YYREEE (reference sequence). CDR3 size: 16 residues. CDR3 protein: CASSLGPGTGNYGYTF. CDR3 bases: TGTGCCAGCAGCTTGGGTCCCGGGACAGGGAACTATGGCTACACCTTC.

The V call is TRBV2, the J call TRBJ1-2; 7 bases are a match to TRBD1. There are 13 residues in the CDR3. CDR1 is SNHLY, CDR2 FYNNEI, per germline. Trimming took 7 bases from V and 8 from J; bases not matched to a gene: 10. This CDR3 is CASKSEGAGGYTF. The CDR3 region has the DNA TGTGCCAGCAAATCGGAGGGGGCAGGAGGCTACACCTTC.

The chain joins TRBV5-1 to TRBJ1-5, with unresolved D. Germline values: CDR1 SGHRS, CDR2 YFSETQ. Trimming pared 0 bases from V and 10 bases from J, leaving 11 bases between. The CDR3 runs to 13 residues. The CDR3 DNA sequence: TGCGCCAGCAGCTTGGCCAGCGAGGATCCCCAGCATTTT. It yields the protein CASSLASEDPQHF.

The chain has TRBV30 and TRBJ1-1; unclear D gene. The CDR3 runs to 12 residues. Germline values: CDR1 GTSNPN, CDR2 SVGIG (reference sequence). V shed 2 bases and J shed 4 bases, with 8 bases lying between them. The CDR3 loop is CAWSYGSTEAFF. CDR3 coding DNA: TGTGCCTGGAGTTACGGGAGCACTGAAGCTTTCTTT.

The rearrangement joins TRBV10-3 to TRBJ2-1; 7 bases map to TRBD1. The CDR3 covers 16 residues. V trimming: 10 bases; J trimming: 4 bases; junction bases outside the gene matches: 16. Germline-derived CDR1 and CDR2 are ENHRY and SYGVKD. The CDR3 DNA reads TGTGCCACCTCTCCCTTGGGGACAGAATATTACAATGAGCAGTTCTTC. As protein: CATSPLGTEYYNEQFF.

This chain uses TRBV15 with TRBJ2-7; D perhaps matches TRBD1 (6 bases). Germline V CDR1 and CDR2: LNHNV, YYDKDF (reference sequence). The CDR3 length is 13 residues. Trimming took off 3 bases at V and 5 bases at J, with 11 bases between the two ends. DNA for the CDR3: TGTGCCACCAGCAGTACAGGGTCCCACGAGCAGTACTTC. Translated: CATSSTGSHEQYF.

The chain carries TRBV15 and TRBJ1-5, with TRBD1 identical over 11 bases. With V trimmed by 0 bases and J by 3 bases, 10 bases remained unmatched. The CDR3 is made up of 19 amino acids. Germline assignment: CDR1 LNHNV and CDR2 YYDKDF (reference sequence). The CDR3, as DNA: TGTGCCACCAGCAGAGATTATGGGACAGGGGGTGGGAACAATCAGCCCCAGCATTTT. Protein: CATSRDYGTGGGNNQPQHF.

The chain links TRBV27 to TRBJ1-1, with TRBD1 as a possible D gene (5 bases). V was pared by 2 bases and J by 3 bases, with 10 bases between. The CDR3 is 14 residues long. Per the germline V gene, CDR1 is MNHEY and CDR2 is SMNVEV (reference sequence). This chain's CDR3 is CASSLARGHTEAFF. The CDR3 nucleotides read TGTGCCAGCAGTTTAGCGCGGGGCCACACTGAAGCTTTCTTT.

The chain couples TRBV19 to TRBJ1-1; no reliable D call. The V end lost 0 bases, the J end lost 7 bases, and 18 bases lay between the germline ends. Germline loops: CDR1 LNHDA, CDR2 SQIVND (reference sequence). The CDR3 length is 16 residues. As DNA, the CDR3 is TGTGCCAGTAGTATAGAGAGCCGACCGGGTATCCATGAAGCTTTCTTT. This sequence encodes CASSIESRPGIHEAFF.

The J gene is TRBJ1-2, the V gene TRBV27, with 9 positions matching TRBD1. Germline CDR1 is MNHEY and CDR2 is SMNVEV (reference sequence). This CDR3 spans 14 amino acids. The J segment lost 7 bases and the V segment lost 6 bases, leaving 9 bases of the junction unmatched. CDR3 region: CASSSFDRGGGYTF. The CDR3, as DNA: TGTGCCAGCAGCTCATTCGACAGGGGGGGTGGCTACACCTTC.

The chain links TRBV7-2 to TRBJ2-5; D is possibly TRBD2 (6 bases). From germline, CDR1 is SGHTA and CDR2 FQGNSA. V shed 4 bases and J shed 6 bases, with 18 bases lying between them. The CDR3 is made up of 15 amino acids. The CDR3: CASSSPSGVGKTQYF. The CDR3 DNA reads as TGTGCCAGCAGCTCTCCCTCGGGGGTAGGGAAGACCCAGTACTTC.

A word on this clone: Other DNA sequences in the sample encode the same CDR3. In DNA, the CDR3 is TGCGCCAGCAGCTTGTCGGCAGGGCCCTACGAGCAGTACTTC. Its translation is CASSLSAGPYEQYF. The chain combines TRBV5-1 with TRBJ2-7; D is possibly TRBD1 (5 bases). Looked up from germline, CDR1 is SGHRS and CDR2 is YFSETQ. V was pared by 1 base and J by 2 bases, with 10 bases between. The CDR3 has 14 amino acids.

The chain has TRBV4-3 and TRBJ1-1, with no clear D. The CDR3 covers 15 residues. Trimming removed 0 bases at V and 10 bases at J, with 18 bases between. CDR1 LGHNA and CDR2 YSLEER come from the germline V gene. Here the CDR3 DNA reads TGCGCCAGCAGCCAAGAGTTGGCAGGACTCCTAGGAGCTTTCTTT. This codes for CASSQELAGLLGAFF.

V is TRBV11-3 and J is TRBJ2-5, with a possible D match to TRBD2 (5 bases). The CDR3 totals 13 residues. V was clipped by 1 base and J by 5 bases, with 8 bases between them. Per germline, CDR1 SGHNT and CDR2 YENEEA. This CDR3 is CASSLGPGETQYF. CDR3 nucleotide sequence: TGTGCCAGCAGCTTAGGGCCGGGGGAGACCCAGTACTTC. Variable domain in full (rest from reference TRBV11-3 and TRBJ2-5): EAGVVQSPRYKIIEKKQPVAFWCNPISGHNTLYWYLQNLGQGPELLIRYENEEAVDDSQLPKDRFSAERLKGVDSTLKIQPAELGDSAVYLCASSLGPGETQYFGPGTRLLVL.

The V call is TRBV30, the J call TRBJ2-1, with 14 nucleotides matching TRBD2. The CDR3 totals 15 residues. The germline V gene has CDR1 GTSNPN and CDR2 SVGIG (reference sequence). J lost 6 bases, V lost 4 bases, and 5 bases had no gene match. CDR3 coding DNA: TGTGCCTGGACACAGGGACTAGCGGGAGCCAATGAGCAGTTCTTC. Protein sequence: CAWTQGLAGANEQFF.

This clone was detected once. The rearrangement uses TRBV9 and TRBJ2-5; D ambiguous. Trimming took off 0 bases at V and 1 base at J, with 7 bases between the two ends. CDR1 is SGDLS, CDR2 YYNGEE, per germline. The CDR3 consists of 14 residues. Here the CDR3 reads CASSVDSFQETQYF. The CDR3 region has the DNA TGTGCCAGCAGCGTAGACAGCTTCCAAGAGACCCAGTACTTC.